The present TCR beta chain was sequenced within a study of T-cell reconstitution after alpha-beta-depleted transplantation in children. This clonotype was recorded at least ten times. V was shortened by 2 bases and J by 2 bases, with 7 bases between the two germline ends. CDR1 SQVTM and CDR2 ANQGSEA come from the germline V gene. The CDR3 totals 12 residues. Unique molecular identifiers tagged the TCRbeta library. TCRdb reprocessed the PCR reads via MiXCR and lists one record per CDR3 protein. This sample carries about 240,000 distinct CDR3 sequences, under 30% of them seen once, and the ten largest clones take about 2.5%.

The receptor comes from a girl between 2 and 10 years old with Fanconi anemia, due to receive a stem cell transplant. The sequences come from PBMCs, collected before TCRalphabeta/CD19-depleted stem cell transplant. The rearrangement joins TRBV29-1 to TRBJ2-7; no reliable D call. The CDR3 sequence: CSVEPGPYEQYF. The CDR3 DNA sequence: TGCAGCGTTGAACCGGGTCCCTACGAGCAGTACTTC.